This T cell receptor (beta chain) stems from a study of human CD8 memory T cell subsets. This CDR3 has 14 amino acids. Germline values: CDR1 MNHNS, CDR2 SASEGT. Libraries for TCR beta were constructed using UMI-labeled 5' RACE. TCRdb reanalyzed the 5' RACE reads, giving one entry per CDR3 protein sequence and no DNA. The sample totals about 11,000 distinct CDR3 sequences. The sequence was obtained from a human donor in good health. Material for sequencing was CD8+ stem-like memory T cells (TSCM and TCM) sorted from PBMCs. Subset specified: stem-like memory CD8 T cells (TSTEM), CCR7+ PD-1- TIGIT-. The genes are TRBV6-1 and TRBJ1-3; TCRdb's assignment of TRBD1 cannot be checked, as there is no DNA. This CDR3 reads CASRTGYSGNTIYF.